Shown below are 22 T cell receptor beta chains from a single sample sequenced in a study of response to subunit inactivated influenza vaccine. MiXCR was run by TCRdb on the RT-PCR reads, yielding one entry per CDR3 protein. The sample carries fewer than 600,000 distinct CDR3 sequences, around 7.9% recorded once. The material was PBMCs from blood, obtained about 23 months after vaccination. These receptors originate from a man between 50 and 69 years old who received an inactivated influenza vaccine.

This clonotype showed up many times. The chain employs TRBV10-3 and TRBJ2-5; 9 nucleotides agree with TRBD1. Germline trimming cut 6 bases from V and 7 bases from J; bases unmatched to any gene: 9. CDR1 is ENHRY, CDR2 SYGVKD, per germline. CDR3 length: 14 amino acids. CDR3 in DNA: TGTGCCATCAGCAGGGACAGGGTGGAGGGGACCCAGTACTTC. It yields the protein CAISRDRVEGTQYF.

This clonotype was seen a few times. V is TRBV20-1 and J is TRBJ2-5; 10 bases fit TRBD2. Trimming at V came to 5 bases and at J to 1 base, leaving 7 bases not matched to a gene. This CDR3 is built from 15 residues. Germline CDR1 and CDR2: DFQATT and SNEGSKA (reference sequence). CDR3 loop: CSASGTSATQETQYF. CDR3 bases: TGCAGTGCTTCAGGGACTAGCGCGACCCAAGAGACCCAGTACTTC.

In its sample, this clonotype was seen a few times. J is TRBJ2-7 and V is TRBV29-1; 7 bases align to TRBD1. This CDR3 comprises 14 residues. Germline loops: CDR1 SQVTM, CDR2 ANQGSEA. Trimming cost V 7 bases and J 4 bases; bases outside gene matches: 13. CDR3 sequence reads: CSATRGQRSYEQYF. For the CDR3, the DNA is TGCAGCGCCACGAGGGGACAGAGGTCTTACGAGCAGTACTTC.

This sequence joins TRBV15 and TRBJ2-1, with a possible D match to TRBD2 (6 bases). V was cut by 10 bases and J by 6 bases, with 16 bases left in between. Germline CDR1 LNHNV, CDR2 YYDKDF (reference sequence). This CDR3 is 13 amino acids long. CDR3 sequence: CARQGLIVNEQFF. The CDR3, as DNA: TGTGCCAGGCAGGGACTCATCGTCAATGAGCAGTTCTTC.

This clonotype has only a few counts. The chain couples TRBV23-1 to TRBJ2-2; either TRBD1 or TRBD2 may fit D (5 bases each). Being an ORF, TRBV23-1 has a function that is uncertain. The V gene lost 1 base and the J gene lost 3 bases, with 12 bases spanning the gap. The CDR3 is 16 amino acids. The CDR3 DNA follows: TGCGCCAGCAGTCAATTGGGACCGGACGACACCGGGGAGCTGTTTTTT. Translation gives CASSQLGPDDTGELFF.

J is TRBJ1-5 and V is TRBV20-1, with D hard to call. V lost 3 bases and J 3 bases, leaving 9 bases between the germline ends. This CDR3 spans 13 amino acids. Germline CDR1 and CDR2: DFQATT and SNEGSKA (reference sequence). The CDR3 DNA reads as TGCAGTGCTAGCGCGATGAACAATCAGCCCCAGCATTTT. Translating it yields CSASAMNNQPQHF.

Many counts were recorded for this clonotype. The V call is TRBV10-3, the J call TRBJ2-4, with a tentative D call TRBD2 (5 bases). This CDR3 comprises 14 residues. The germline V and J ends were trimmed by 3 bases and 1 base, with 7 bases remaining between them. Germline-derived CDR1 and CDR2 are ENHRY and SYGVKD. The CDR3 loop reads CAISDGVAKNIQYF. The CDR3 region has the DNA TGTGCCATCAGTGACGGGGTGGCCAAAAACATTCAGTACTTC.

This clonotype was counted a few times. V and J are TRBV6-5 and TRBJ2-5; the D gene is possibly TRBD2 (6 bases). From germline, CDR1 is MNHEY and CDR2 SVGAGI. The V end lost 0 bases, the J end lost 2 bases, and 10 bases lay between the germline ends. The CDR3 has 15 amino acids. The CDR3 DNA sequence: TGTGCCAGCAGTTACTCCGGGGCGGGACAAGAGACCCAGTACTTC. Encoded protein: CASSYSGAGQETQYF.

A few counts support this clonotype. The chain employs TRBV20-1 and TRBJ2-5, with 7 positions matching TRBD2. V gave up 2 bases and J gave up 4 bases; unmatched junction bases: 10. The CDR3 extends over 15 amino acids. Germline CDR1 reads DFQATT; CDR2 reads SNEGSKA (reference sequence). The CDR3 DNA reads as TGCAGTGCTAGACCCGGGGACTACCGGGGAGAGACCCAGTACTTC. This codes for CSARPGDYRGETQYF.

V is TRBV30 and J is TRBJ2-6; D is unclear. Germline loops: CDR1 GTSNPN, CDR2 SVGIG (reference sequence). Trimming removed 2 bases at V and 4 bases at J, with 15 bases between. The CDR3 runs to 16 residues. This CDR3 reads CAWSWASYRGANVLTF. CDR3 coding DNA: TGTGCCTGGAGTTGGGCATCCTATCGGGGGGCCAACGTCCTGACTTTC.

The genes are TRBV29-1 and TRBJ1-1, with D uncertain. CDR1 is SQVTM and CDR2 is ANQGSEA in the germline V gene. The ends were cut back, 7 bases at V and 4 bases at J, with 13 bases in the middle. This CDR3 comprises 12 residues. In DNA form, the CDR3 reads TGCAGCGCGCAGTCCCTGGTCACTGAAGCTTTCTTT. It yields the protein CSAQSLVTEAFF. Filled out from reference TRBV29-1 and TRBJ1-1, the complete variable domain reads SAVISQKPSRDICQRGTSLTIQCQVDSQVTMMFWYRQQPGQSLTLIATANQGSEATYESGFVIDKFPISRPNLTFSTLTVSNMSPEDSSIYLCSAQSLVTEAFFGQGTRLTVV.

This clonotype was observed a few times. The chain joins TRBV5-1 to TRBJ2-3, with 9 bases identical to TRBD1. Germline assignment: CDR1 SGHRS and CDR2 YFSETQ. V lost 6 bases to trimming and J lost 7 bases; unmatched junction nucleotides: 9. The CDR3 spans 14 residues. The CDR3 DNA follows: TGCGCCAGCAACCTCAGGACAGGGGAAAATACGCAGTATTTT. Its translation is CASNLRTGENTQYF.

This clonotype has just a few counts. CDR3 coding DNA: TGTGCCAGCAGTGAGATTGACAGGGCGGACACCGGGGAGCTGTTTTTT. Amino acid sequence: CASSEIDRADTGELFF. The rearrangement links TRBV5-6 to TRBJ2-2; TRBD1 matches 7 bases. Germline lookup yields CDR1 SGHDT and CDR2 YYEEEE. The V segment lost 5 bases and the J segment 3 bases; nucleotides outside the gene matches: 10. The CDR3 has 16 residues.

The genes are TRBV9 and TRBJ2-2; TRBD2 agrees at 8 bases. Germline CDR1 SGDLS, CDR2 YYNGEE. The CDR3 runs to 16 residues. With 1 base clipped from V and 4 bases from J, the junction kept 6 bases outside the gene matches. The CDR3 region has the DNA TGTGCCAGCAGCGTATCGGCTAGCGGGTTCACCGGGGAGCTGTTTTTT. This codes for CASSVSASGFTGELFF.

The rearrangement joins TRBV24-1 to TRBJ2-1; D perhaps matches TRBD2 (5 bases). Deletions cut 7 bases from V and 15 bases from J, with 15 bases between. The CDR3 consists of 11 residues. CDR1 KGHDR and CDR2 SFDVKD come from the germline V gene. The CDR3 loop reads CATSREGRSFF. The CDR3 coding sequence is TGTGCCACCAGCCGCGAAGGGAGATCGTTCTTC.

The chain joins TRBV27 to TRBJ2-2; TRBD2 might be the D (6 bases). The CDR3 length is 16 residues. The germline V gene has CDR1 MNHEY and CDR2 SMNVEV (reference sequence). Trimming took off 3 bases at V and 4 bases at J, with 15 bases between the two ends. The CDR3 loop reads CASSFMAVGGTGELFF. In DNA, the CDR3 is TGTGCCAGCAGTTTTATGGCAGTCGGGGGCACCGGGGAGCTGTTTTTT.

This clonotype was counted at least ten times. The chain is built from TRBV7-8 and TRBJ2-7; D gene uncertain. The CDR3 is 18 amino acids. Germline V lookup: CDR1 SGHVS, CDR2 FQNEAQ. The ends were cut back, 1 base at V and 3 bases at J, with 22 bases in the middle. CDR3 region: CASSLGVLLNPWDYEQYF. CDR3 DNA sequence: TGTGCCAGCAGCTTAGGGGTCCTATTAAACCCTTGGGACTACGAGCAGTACTTC.

In its sample, this clonotype was seen many times. This sequence joins TRBV20-1 and TRBJ2-3; D uncertain. Germline V gene data show CDR1 as DFQATT and CDR2 as SNEGSKA (reference sequence). Between the trimmed V and J ends, which lost 3 bases and 5 bases, there was a span of 12 bases. The CDR3 length is 13 residues. CDR3 in amino acids: CSASGPYGDTQYF. CDR3 bases: TGCAGTGCTAGTGGACCGTACGGAGATACGCAGTATTTT.

This clonotype was recorded at least ten times. This chain uses TRBV7-9 with TRBJ2-3; perhaps TRBD1 as D (5 bases). V lost 5 bases to trimming and J lost 2 bases, with 14 bases between them. The CDR3 is 15 residues long. Germline assignment: CDR1 SEHNR and CDR2 FQNEAQ (reference sequence). The CDR3 nucleotides read TGTGCCAGCAGCCAGCGACAGACATTCACAGATACGCAGTATTTT. Its translation is CASSQRQTFTDTQYF.

This clonotype was observed a handful of times. The rearrangement links TRBV7-6 to TRBJ2-1; 12 bases are shared with TRBD1. Germline values: CDR1 SGHVS, CDR2 FNYEAQ. V lost 4 bases, J lost 8 bases, and 9 bases stayed unmatched. The CDR3 length is 16 residues. The CDR3 sequence: CASSSPRDRGRHEQFF. The CDR3, as DNA: TGTGCCAGCAGCTCGCCTCGGGACAGGGGGCGGCATGAGCAGTTCTTC.

The chain couples TRBV5-1 to TRBJ2-5; the D is unclear. V lost 4 bases, J lost 1 base, and 5 bases lay in between. CDR3 length equals 12 residues. Germline V gene data show CDR1 as SGHRS and CDR2 as YFSETQ. Here the CDR3 DNA reads TGCGCCAGCAGCGACGGCCAAGAGACCCAGTACTTC. Protein sequence: CASSDGQETQYF.

This clonotype has a count of ten or more. The chain employs TRBV15 and TRBJ2-6; perhaps TRBD1 as D (5 bases). Germline CDR1 is LNHNV and CDR2 is YYDKDF (reference sequence). V lost 3 bases and J 0 bases, leaving 12 bases between the germline ends. The CDR3 covers 17 residues. The CDR3 DNA reads TGTGCCACCAGCAGGGCAGGGTCCCGCTCTGGGGCCAACGTCCTGACTTTC. This encodes CATSRAGSRSGANVLTF.